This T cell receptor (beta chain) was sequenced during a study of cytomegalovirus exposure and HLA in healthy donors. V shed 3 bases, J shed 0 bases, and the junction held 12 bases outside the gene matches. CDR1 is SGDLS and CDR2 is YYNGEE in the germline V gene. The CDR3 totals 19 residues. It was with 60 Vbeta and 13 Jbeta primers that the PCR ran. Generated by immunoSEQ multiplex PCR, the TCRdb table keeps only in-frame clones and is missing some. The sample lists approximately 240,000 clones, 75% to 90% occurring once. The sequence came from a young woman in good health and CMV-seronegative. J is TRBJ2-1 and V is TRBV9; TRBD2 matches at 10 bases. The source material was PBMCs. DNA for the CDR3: TGTGCCAGCAGCGAGGGTAGGGTAGCGGGGGGATCCTCCTACAATGAGCAGTTCTTC. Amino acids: CASSEGRVAGGSSYNEQFF.